A selection of T cell receptor beta chains follows, all from one sample in a study of blood T cell repertoires in COVID-19. Measured with immunoSEQ multiplex PCR; TCRdb has only the in-frame clones, and not every one. The sample comprises some 200,000 clones, 65% to 85% of which are singletons, and roughly 13% rests with the top ten. The sequencing sample was made of peripheral blood. These receptors all come from a human donor in a cohort sampled during active COVID-19. CDR3s include the opening cysteine and the closing phenylalanine or tryptophan. Each record gives: CDR3 length, V gene, D gene, clone size, J gene, CDR3 DNA, CDR3 protein. The D gene is left open where the match is weak. Size values are once, few and many counts, or a class for expanded clones, and some rows have none.

15	TRBV10-3	TRBD1	.	TRBJ2-2	TGTGCCATCAGGCGGACAGGGGAAAAAACCGGGGAGCTGTTTTTT	CAIRRTGEKTGELFF
14	TRBV15	.	few	TRBJ2-2	TGTGCCACCAGCAGAGTGAGGGACACCGGGGAGCTGTTTTTT	CATSRVRDTGELFF
12	TRBV6-4	.	.	TRBJ2-2	TGTGCCAGCAGTCGGGACACCGGGGAGCTGTTTTTT	CASSRDTGELFF
15	TRBV6-5	TRBD1	.	TRBJ1-5	TGTGCCAGCAGCATCGGACAGGGTGGGTTACAGCCCCAGCATTTT	CASSIGQGGLQPQHF
18	TRBV7-9	.	.	TRBJ1-3	TGTGCCAGCAGCTTAGAGGCCCCCGGGAGCCTCTCTGGAAACACCATATATTTT	CASSLEAPGSLSGNTIYF
15	TRBV29-1	TRBD2	once	TRBJ2-3	TGCAGCATGGGACTAGCGGGAGGGCCGGGGGATACGCAGTATTTT	CSMGLAGGPGDTQYF
15	TRBV6-4	TRBD1	many	TRBJ2-3	TGTGCCAGCACCCCGACAGGGTCGCCCACAGATACGCAGTATTTT	CASTPTGSPTDTQYF
15	TRBV11-2	TRBD2	.	TRBJ2-5	TGTGCCAGCAGCTTAGCCGGCGGGGGGTCCAGGAGCCAGTACTTC	CASSLAGGGSRSQYF
16	TRBV27	TRBD2	.	TRBJ2-7	TGTGCCAGCAGTACCCCCCGCCCCGGGAGGGCCTACGAGCAGTACTTC	CASSTPRPGRAYEQYF
12	TRBV30	.	.	TRBJ1-2	TGTGCCTGGAGCACAGGGACCGTAAGCTACACCTTC	CAWSTGTVSYTF
17	TRBV27	TRBD1	few	TRBJ1-6	TGTGCCAGCAGTTTAACTGCCCCGACAGGGGATAATTCACCCCTCCACTTT	CASSLTAPTGDNSPLHF
16	TRBV19	TRBD1	.	TRBJ1-1	TGTGCCAGTAGTATAGGGGACAGGGGGCGCGTAACTGAAGCTTTCTTT	CASSIGDRGRVTEAFF
13	TRBV28	.	few	TRBJ1-5	TGTGCCAGCAGAATCTTCGGCAATCAGCCCCAGCATTTT	CASRIFGNQPQHF
15	TRBV19	TRBD1	.	TRBJ1-4	TGTGCCAGTAGGGGACAGACAGGATCAGGGGAAAAACTGTTTTTT	CASRGQTGSGEKLFF
15	TRBV5-5	TRBD1	.	TRBJ1-5	TGTGCCAGCAGCTCAGGGACAGGGATTTATCAGCCCCAGCATTTT	CASSSGTGIYQPQHF
13	TRBV5-4	.	.	TRBJ2-1	TGTGCCAGCAGCCCCTCCCAGGGGTATGAGCAGTTCTTC	CASSPSQGYEQFF
16	TRBV5-1	TRBD2	once	TRBJ2-1	TGCGCCAGCAGCTTGATGGCGGGAGGGCTGGAGGATGAGCAGTTCTTC	CASSLMAGGLEDEQFF